This record looks at one T cell receptor (beta chain) sequence and its context. Its specificity is unknown. A much larger clone lies one base from this, so it may be a read error. TCR beta CDR3 sequences were amplified from RNA transcripts. First-round RT-PCR of the TCR CDR3 relied on the HTBI primer set. One entry per CDR3 protein results from TCRdb running MiXCR on the multiplex PCR reads. Of hundreds of thousands of distinct CDR3 sequences listed, about a fifth are singletons. The source of the sample is a study of T cells in Graves' hyperthyroidism and ophthalmopathy. The CDR3 is 14 amino acids. Patients with ophthalmopathy all had a Clinical Activity Score of at least 3, a NOSPECS grade of at least 4 and duration under 3 months. The source of the PBMCs was 10 ml of fresh peripheral blood. Regarding the study as a whole: Stable hyperthyroidism was told apart from ophthalmopathy by a model built on 13 V-J features. Peripheral blood also featured most of the thyroid clonotypes expanded above 0.001.

This chain links TRBV12-3 or TRBV12-4 with TRBJ2-5; D remains unclear. The source of this sequence is a man under 40 with Graves' ophthalmopathy. Sequenced: blood. CDR3: CASSFPGEQEAQYF. CDR3 sequence (DNA): TGTGCCAGCAGTTTCCCGGGCGAACAAGAGGCCCAGTACTTC.